The text below deals with one T cell receptor beta chain. The antigen is not known. Only in-frame clones appear in the TCRdb table, and some are missing; sequencing was by immunoSEQ multiplex PCR. The repertoire includes fewer than 130,000 clones, roughly 87% of them detected once, and under 2% sits in the top ten. The data stem from a study of cytomegalovirus exposure and HLA in healthy donors. General study results and limits: Most sequenced TCRs were rare (though some public TCRs occurred in many donors).

The CDR3 length is 14 residues. Germline V gene sequence: CDR1 MNHNY, CDR2 SVGAGI (reference sequence). J gave up 5 bases and V 5 bases, and 8 bases lay outside the gene matches. The sequence was obtained from a woman between 18 and 30 years old in good health and CMV-seronegative. Material for sequencing was PBMCs. V gene TRBV6-6 combines with J gene TRBJ2-7, with 8 bases lining up with TRBD2. For the CDR3, the DNA is TGTGCCAGCAGTAGCGGGAGAATCCCCCACGAGCAGTACTTC. Residues: CASSSGRIPHEQYF.